The 18 T cell receptor beta chains given below trace back to one sample, sequenced in a study of CXCR3-negative and CXCR3-positive naive CD8 T cells. 5' RACE with UMI labels generated the TRB cDNA libraries. TCRdb reprocessed the 5' RACE reads; each CDR3 protein has one entry and no DNA is given. In all, the sample yields around 26,000 distinct CDR3 sequences. What was sequenced was naive CXCR3- CD8+ T cells from blood. As to subset: CD45RO-CCR7+CD27+CD95- naive CD8+ T cells lacking CXCR3 (TNR3-). The receptor source for this set is a human donor in good health. Some clones in this sample may be carry-over from other donors' samples.

The rearrangement joins TRBV27 to TRBJ1-6; TCRdb outputs TRBD1, but without DNA this stays unchecked. The CDR3 runs 18 residues. Germline values: CDR1 MNHEY, CDR2 SMNVEV (reference sequence). CDR3: CASSYTAVLTGGNSPLHF.

J is TRBJ2-7 and V is TRBV10-3; the TRBD1 assignment by TCRdb is unverifiable without DNA. Germline values: CDR1 ENHRY, CDR2 SYGVKD. The CDR3 loop spans 16 amino acids. CDR3 loop: CAISESDRGYSYEQYF.

This clonotype is deemed medium-sized by its frequency. J is TRBJ1-1 and V is TRBV12-3 or TRBV12-4; the D call of TRBD1 rests on TCRdb alone, since no DNA is present to check it. The CDR3 extends over 15 amino acids. The CDR3: CASKRDRGWNTEAFF.

This sequence joins TRBV20-1 and TRBJ1-1; the TCRdb call, TRBD1, lacks DNA for checking. In germline, CDR1 is DFQATT, CDR2 SNEGSKA (reference sequence). The CDR3 runs to 11 residues. CDR3 amino acids: CSAPGVTEAFF.

The chain is built from TRBV29-1 and TRBJ2-7; no DNA is available, so the TRBD1 call from TCRdb remains unchecked. Germline CDR1 reads SQVTM; CDR2 reads ANQGSEA. The CDR3 is 12 residues long. The CDR3 reads CSGTGTDYEQYF.

The V and J genes are TRBV20-1 and TRBJ2-1; TCRdb reports TRBD2, a call that lacks DNA to check it against. The length of the CDR3 is 16 residues. Per the germline V gene, CDR1 is DFQATT and CDR2 is SNEGSKA (reference sequence). CDR3 in amino acids: CSARKGLAGPYNEQFF.

The rearrangement uses TRBV15 and TRBJ2-3. The CDR3 sequence is 15 residues long. The germline gives CDR1 LNHNV, CDR2 YYDKDF (reference sequence). CDR3 sequence: CATSGDQVGTDTQYF.

The genes are TRBV6-2 or TRBV6-3 and TRBJ2-2; TCRdb's D call of TRBD1 is untestable without DNA. The CDR3 is 15 residues long. CDR1 and CDR2 (germline): MNHEY, SVGEGT. CDR3 sequence reads: CASRPGQEHTGELFF.

V gene TRBV12-3 or TRBV12-4 combines with J gene TRBJ2-2; TCRdb selects TRBD1, and the lack of DNA leaves this call unchecked. The CDR3 has 13 residues. The CDR3 loop is CASGQTDTGELFF.

V gene TRBV5-1 combines with J gene TRBJ2-1; TCRdb's D call of TRBD2 is untestable without DNA. Germline CDR1 and CDR2: SGHRS and YFSETQ. The CDR3 is 16 residues long. This CDR3 is CASRPTSGGPYNEQFF.

By frequency, this clonotype is medium-sized. The V call is TRBV7-2, the J call TRBJ2-7; the D call of TRBD1 rests on TCRdb alone, since no DNA is present to check it. Germline assignment: CDR1 SGHTA and CDR2 FQGNSA. The CDR3 sequence is 15 residues long. The CDR3: CASSYGTSDSYEQYF.

The J gene is TRBJ2-7, the V gene TRBV20-1; TCRdb returns TRBD2, unconfirmable since there is no DNA. Germline V gene data show CDR1 as DFQATT and CDR2 as SNEGSKA (reference sequence). The CDR3 has 15 residues. The CDR3 region is CSAKSLTGPDYEQYF.

V usage is TRBV9 and J usage is TRBJ2-7; without DNA, the TCRdb call of TRBD2 cannot be checked. The CDR3 contains 16 residues. The germline gives CDR1 SGDLS, CDR2 YYNGEE. The CDR3 protein is CASSVAQAGPSYEQYF.

The V call is TRBV10-3, the J call TRBJ2-3; there is no DNA to check the TCRdb D call of TRBD1. The germline V gene encodes CDR1 ENHRY and CDR2 SYGVKD. This CDR3 region has 14 residues. The CDR3 reads CAISESAQGDTQYF.

The chain uses TRBV7-9 and TRBJ2-1; TCRdb calls TRBD1, which cannot be checked without DNA. Germline V gene sequence: CDR1 SEHNR, CDR2 FQNEAQ (reference sequence). The CDR3 spans 13 residues. The CDR3 protein is CASSERQYNEQFF.

This chain connects TRBV7-8 to TRBJ2-7; TCRdb reports TRBD1, a call that lacks DNA to check it against. The CDR3 consists of 15 residues. Germline lookup yields CDR1 SGHVS and CDR2 FQNEAQ. The CDR3 is CASSPRTRDSYEQYF.

The V and J genes are TRBV20-1 and TRBJ2-5; with no DNA, the TCRdb D assignment of TRBD2 cannot be verified. Germline V CDR1 and CDR2: DFQATT, SNEGSKA (reference sequence). The CDR3 consists of 14 residues. This CDR3 is CSARRPAGWETQYF.

The V and J genes are TRBV5-6 and TRBJ1-5. This CDR3 has 13 residues. Germline V CDR1 and CDR2: SGHDT, YYEEEE. CDR3 loop: CASSSDLNQPQHF.